This T cell receptor (beta chain) was sequenced in a study of Ad26.COV2.S vaccination and SARS-CoV-2 variants. About this clone itself: Its antigen is not known.

The assay was immunoSEQ multiplex PCR, and TCRdb's table has in-frame clones only and misses some. The sample consists of fewer than 500,000 clones, about 92% of them appearing once. Noted treatment: approximately 18 received Ad26.COV2.S at low or high dose, single or two shots; about 5 received placebo; per-sample allocation not given. Each sample was drawn 63 days after the first injection (of vaccine or placebo). The sample came from a Boston adult aged 18-55 years. This CDR3 comprises 10 residues. From germline, CDR1 is WSHSY and CDR2 SAAADI. V lost 7 bases and J 6 bases, leaving 4 bases between the germline ends. Study observations and caveats: Spike-specific CD8+ and CD4+ T cell responses reportedly showed substantial breadth after vaccination. Total T cell responses may have been underestimated by the TCR breadth and depth analyses.

J is TRBJ1-5 and V is TRBV10-2, with D uncertain. Sample: peripheral blood, taken in a trial of Ad26.COV2.S vaccine versus placebo. This sequence originates from a person aged 18-60 years who received the Ad26.COV2.S COVID-19 vaccine or a placebo. CDR3 coding DNA: TGCGCCAGCAACCTTCAGCCCCAGCATTTT. Its translation: CASNLQPQHF.